Detailed here is one T cell receptor beta chain. Which antigen it targets is not known. Base quality data are lacking; no much larger clone is found one base away. The data stem from a study of T cells after yellow fever vaccination (dated by TCRdb to 2018 to 2020). Regarding the research as a whole: Libraries from fractions with low cell numbers were prepared with the SMART-Seq v4 Ultra Low Input RNA kit. Bulk TCR alpha and beta repertoires were sequenced longitudinally to track T-cell clones before and after primary and booster YFV17D yellow fever vaccination. Two healthy male donors, one aged 18 to 30 and one aged 30 to 40 years, made up the cohort. Blood was drawn at multiple timepoints before and after primary and secondary immunization, with bulk PBMC replicates and cell subsets isolated.

CDR1 and CDR2 are drawn from the germline V gene (reference sequence): DFQATT, SNEGSKA. From the cysteine up to the phenylalanine, the CDR3 has a length of 16 residues. The DNA shown is the 48-base CDR3, in frame from base 1. V was cut back by 0 bases and J by 3 bases, leaving a gap of 17 bases between them. For sequencing, an Illumina NovaSeq 6000 was employed. TCR cDNA was synthesized by 5'RACE template switching, which introduced a universal primer site and unique molecular identifiers. cDNA synthesis was primed from both the TCR alpha and TCR beta constant segments. Library amplification involved two PCR steps, and the second step added sample barcodes and sequencing adapters. Sequencing of libraries was done on Illumina HiSeq 2500 (2x100 bp) or NovaSeq (2x150 bp). As for how the authors treated the data: Demultiplexing of reads and collapsing into UMI consensus sequences were performed with MIGEC, and V(D)J alignment was carried out with MiXCR. Vaccine-responding clonotypes were identified with edgeR using replicate PBMC samples, with FDR below 0.01 and a log2 fold change above 5 up to day 15 being required. Bulk clonotypes were assigned CD4 or CD8 identity according to which sequenced CD4 or CD8 repertoire held them at higher abundance. The public reads were reanalyzed by TCRdb: fastp trimming at Q25, MiXCR alignment, in-frame beta chains only. Identical CDR3 protein sequences are pooled into one entry, listed with their most common genes and DNA. The V and J calls were not made by the authors but by TCRdb's processing. The sample yields a few hundred thousand distinct CDR3 sequences; roughly 8.7% were counted once. The ten largest clones capture 3% to 4% of the sample.

The sample's treatment or condition label, decoded: live attenuated yellow fever vaccine strain. A standard Ficoll-Paque protocol was used to isolate PBMCs from peripheral blood. Dynabeads CD4 and CD8 positive selection kits were used to isolate the CD4 and CD8 T-cell fractions. TriZol was used to extract RNA from bulk PBMCs, from CD4 and CD8 fractions, and from dextramer-positive and dextramer-negative fractions. Overall study results and their limits: After the booster, most clones that had expanded after primary vaccination were detected again (almost 97% of CD4 and around nine tenths of CD8), suggesting broad maintenance of memory. Because only a couple of donors were included in the study, the extent to which the findings can be generalized is limited. A small share of clonotypes occurred in both CD4 and CD8 compartments, likely arising from convergent recombination. Computational filtering was required because FACS-sorted repertoires could contain abundant contaminating clonotypes from the bulk population. Compared with the primary T-cell response, the secondary T-cell response was faster but weaker, reaching its peak on day 5 rather than on day 15.

Recombination connected TRBV20-1 to TRBJ1-2; the D gene is perhaps TRBD1, from 6 matching bases. The material was CD4+ T cells sorted from PBMCs, obtained 5 days after the yellow fever booster vaccination. This TCR was recovered from a man between 18 and 35 years old who received the YFV17D yellow fever vaccine. The DNA sequence follows: TGCAGTGCTAGAGATCGGGTGGGGGGGCGTCACTATGGCTACACCTTC. Translated, it reads CSARDRVGGRHYGYTF.